This TCR beta chain was recorded in a study of cytomegalovirus exposure and HLA in healthy donors. These donors, healthy bone marrow donors, were studied. A note on this clone: Its antigen is unknown.

Between the trimmed V and J ends, which lost 9 bases and 7 bases, there was a span of 16 bases. Germline-derived CDR1 and CDR2 are LNHDA and SQIVND (reference sequence). The CDR3 length is 13 residues. The primer mix had 60 Vbeta and 13 Jbeta primers. Measured with immunoSEQ multiplex PCR; TCRdb has only the in-frame clones, and not every one. The profile shows 130,000 or so clones, less than 80% of them singletons. Study-level points and caveats: As confirmed in vitro, a few CMV-associated chains were specific for CMV antigens. Based on reports, TCR beta sequences accurately predicted HLA-A and HLA-B alleles for most subjects.

The chain carries TRBV19 and TRBJ2-4; D is perhaps TRBD2 (7 bases). The clonotype comes from a man between 35 and 55 years old in good health and CMV-seropositive. The source material was PBMCs. CDR3 protein: CASNGGLKNIQYF. CDR3 in DNA: TGTGCCAGCAACGGGGGGCTAAAGAACATTCAGTACTTC. Full variable domain (outside the CDR3, taken from reference TRBV19 and TRBJ2-4): DGGITQSPKYLFRKEGQNVTLSCEQNLNHDAMYWYRQDPGQGLRLIYYSQIVNDFQKGDIAEGYSVSREKKESFPLTVTSAQKNPTAFYLCASNGGLKNIQYFGAGTRLSVL.